Included here is one TCR beta chain sequence, with context. Antigen specificity is unknown. TCRdb redid the calling of the 5' RACE reads with MiXCR, one entry per CDR3 protein. The table has approximately 890,000 distinct CDR3 sequences, 9% to 15% seen once; the top ten hold around 1.5%. These data come from a study of identical twins. Study outcomes and limitations: It was out-of-frame TCR alpha sharing in monozygotic twins that models underestimated. Researchers reported excess low generation probability among twin-shared out-of-frame alpha sequences. The authors noted that invariant MAIT and iNKT cells could partly confound zero-insertion analyses.

Deletions cut 6 bases from V and 9 bases from J, with 18 bases between. CDR1 KGHSH and CDR2 LQKENI come from the germline V gene. The CDR3 has 14 amino acids. These data are also associated with another study on yellow fever vaccine responses in identical twins. That paper adds: Twins showed a vaccine T cell response that reportedly seemed partly convergent, partly personalized.

V is TRBV18 and J is TRBJ1-5; D is unclear. The sequenced sample was PBMCs. This sequence was found in a woman aged 18-30 years in good health. CDR3 region: CASSYQTPGTPQHF. CDR3 sequence (DNA): TGTGCCAGCTCTTATCAAACCCCCGGCACGCCCCAGCATTTT.